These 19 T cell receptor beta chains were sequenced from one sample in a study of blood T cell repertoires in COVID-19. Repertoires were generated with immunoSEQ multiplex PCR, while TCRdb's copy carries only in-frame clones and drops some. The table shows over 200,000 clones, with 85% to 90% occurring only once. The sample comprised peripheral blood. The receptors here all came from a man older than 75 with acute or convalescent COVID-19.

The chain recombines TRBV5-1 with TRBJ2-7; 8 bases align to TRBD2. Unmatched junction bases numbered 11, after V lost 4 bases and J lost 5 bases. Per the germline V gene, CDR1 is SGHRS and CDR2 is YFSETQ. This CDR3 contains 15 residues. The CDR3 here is CASSTGRALVHEQYF. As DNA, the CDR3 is TGCGCCAGCAGCACCGGGAGGGCCCTCGTTCACGAGCAGTACTTC.

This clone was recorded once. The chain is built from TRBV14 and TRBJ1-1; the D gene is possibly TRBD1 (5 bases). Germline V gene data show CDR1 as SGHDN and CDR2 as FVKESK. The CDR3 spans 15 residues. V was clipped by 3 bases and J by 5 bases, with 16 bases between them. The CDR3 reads CASSHPGGRRTEAFF. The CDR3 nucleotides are TGTGCCAGCAGCCACCCCGGGGGGAGGAGGACTGAAGCTTTCTTT.

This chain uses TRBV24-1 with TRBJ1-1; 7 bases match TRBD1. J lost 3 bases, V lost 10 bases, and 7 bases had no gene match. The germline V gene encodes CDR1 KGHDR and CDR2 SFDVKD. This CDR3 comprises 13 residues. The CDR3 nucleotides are TGTGCCACAACAGACAGGGCTGACACTGAAGCTTTCTTT. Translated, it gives CATTDRADTEAFF.

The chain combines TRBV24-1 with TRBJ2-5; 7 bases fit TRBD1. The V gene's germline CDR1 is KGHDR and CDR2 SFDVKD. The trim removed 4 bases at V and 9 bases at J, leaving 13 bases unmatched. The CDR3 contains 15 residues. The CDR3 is CATSDHPGQKSSQYF. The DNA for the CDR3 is TGTGCCACCAGTGACCACCCGGGACAGAAATCGTCCCAGTACTTC.

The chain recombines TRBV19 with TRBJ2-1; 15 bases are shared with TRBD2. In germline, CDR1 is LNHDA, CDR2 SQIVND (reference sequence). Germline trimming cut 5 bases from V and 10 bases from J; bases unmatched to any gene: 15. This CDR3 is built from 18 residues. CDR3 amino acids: CASSSRGLAGGRPQEQFF. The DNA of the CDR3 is TGTGCCAGTAGTTCGAGGGGACTAGCGGGAGGTCGGCCCCAGGAGCAGTTCTTC.

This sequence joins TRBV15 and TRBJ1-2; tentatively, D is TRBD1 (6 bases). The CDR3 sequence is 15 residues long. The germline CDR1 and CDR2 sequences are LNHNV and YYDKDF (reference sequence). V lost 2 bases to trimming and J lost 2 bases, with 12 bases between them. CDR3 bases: TGTGCCACCAGCAGAAACCGGGACAACAACTATGGCTACACCTTC. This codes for CATSRNRDNNYGYTF.

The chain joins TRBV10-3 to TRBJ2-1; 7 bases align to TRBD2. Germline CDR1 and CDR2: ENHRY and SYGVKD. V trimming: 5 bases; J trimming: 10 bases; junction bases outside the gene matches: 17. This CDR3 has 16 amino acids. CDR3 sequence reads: CAISSSGGAGEREQFF. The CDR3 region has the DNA TGTGCCATCAGTTCCTCCGGAGGGGCGGGAGAGAGAGAGCAGTTCTTC.

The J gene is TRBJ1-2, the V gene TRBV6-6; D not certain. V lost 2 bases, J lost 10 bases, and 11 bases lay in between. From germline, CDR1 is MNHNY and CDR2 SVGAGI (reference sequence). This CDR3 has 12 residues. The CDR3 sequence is CASSYTPGDYTF. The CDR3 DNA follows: TGTGCCAGCAGTTACACCCCCGGGGACTACACCTTC.

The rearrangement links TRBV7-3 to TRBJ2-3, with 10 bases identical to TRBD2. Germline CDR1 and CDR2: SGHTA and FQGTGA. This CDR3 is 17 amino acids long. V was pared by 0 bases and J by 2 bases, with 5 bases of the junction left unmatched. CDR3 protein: CASSLTASGSYTDTQYF. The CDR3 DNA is TGTGCCAGCAGCTTAACCGCTAGCGGGAGTTACACAGATACGCAGTATTTT.

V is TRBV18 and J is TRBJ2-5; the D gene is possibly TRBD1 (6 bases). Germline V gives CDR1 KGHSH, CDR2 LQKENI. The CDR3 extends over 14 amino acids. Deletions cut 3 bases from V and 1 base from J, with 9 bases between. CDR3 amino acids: CASSPWTVQETQYF. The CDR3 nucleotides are TGTGCCAGCTCACCGTGGACAGTCCAAGAGACCCAGTACTTC.

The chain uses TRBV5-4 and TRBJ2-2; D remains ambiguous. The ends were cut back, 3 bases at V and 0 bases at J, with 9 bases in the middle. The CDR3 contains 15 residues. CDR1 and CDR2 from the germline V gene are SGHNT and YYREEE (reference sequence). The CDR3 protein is CASSSVTTNTGELFF. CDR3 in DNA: TGTGCCAGCAGCTCCGTAACTACGAACACCGGGGAGCTGTTTTTT.

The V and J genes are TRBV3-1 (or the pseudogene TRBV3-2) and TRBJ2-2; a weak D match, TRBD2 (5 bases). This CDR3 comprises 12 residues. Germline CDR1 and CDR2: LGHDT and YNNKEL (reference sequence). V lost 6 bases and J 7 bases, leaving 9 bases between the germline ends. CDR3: CASRAGGGELFF. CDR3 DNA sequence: TGTGCCAGCAGGGCGGGTGGCGGGGAGCTGTTTTTT.

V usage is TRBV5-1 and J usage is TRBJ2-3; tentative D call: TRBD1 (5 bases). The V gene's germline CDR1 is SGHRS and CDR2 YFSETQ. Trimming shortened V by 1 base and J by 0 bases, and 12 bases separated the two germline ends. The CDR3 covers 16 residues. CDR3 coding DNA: TGCGCCAGCAGCTTGCCCAGGGCAGGCAGCACAGATACGCAGTATTTT. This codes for CASSLPRAGSTDTQYF.

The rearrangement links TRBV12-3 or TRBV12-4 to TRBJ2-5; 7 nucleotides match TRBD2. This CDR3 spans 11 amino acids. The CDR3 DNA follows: TGTCGGGGGGAGGGCCAAGAGACCCAGTACTTC. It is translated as CRGEGQETQYF.

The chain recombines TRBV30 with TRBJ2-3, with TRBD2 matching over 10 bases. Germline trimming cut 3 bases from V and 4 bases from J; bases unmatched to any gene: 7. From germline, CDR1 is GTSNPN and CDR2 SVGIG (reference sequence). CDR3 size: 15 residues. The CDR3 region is CAWRAGGGGSDTQYF. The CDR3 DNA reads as TGTGCCTGGAGAGCGGGAGGGGGAGGGTCAGATACGCAGTATTTT.

CDR3 loop: CASSQDRTGGPGELFF. The DNA of the CDR3 is TGTGCCAGCAGCCAAGATCGGACAGGGGGCCCCGGGGAGCTGTTTTTT. J is TRBJ2-2 and V is TRBV3-1 (or the pseudogene TRBV3-2); TRBD1 agrees at 11 bases. Per germline, CDR1 LGHDT and CDR2 YNNKEL (reference sequence). V lost 0 bases, J lost 6 bases, and 3 bases stayed unmatched. This CDR3 is built from 16 residues.

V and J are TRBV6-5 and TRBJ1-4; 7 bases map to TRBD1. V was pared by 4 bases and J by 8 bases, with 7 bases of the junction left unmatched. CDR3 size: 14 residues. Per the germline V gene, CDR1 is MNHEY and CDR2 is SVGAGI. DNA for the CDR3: TGTGCCAGCAGTTCCGGACAGGTGGGGGAAAAACTGTTTTTT. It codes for CASSSGQVGEKLFF.

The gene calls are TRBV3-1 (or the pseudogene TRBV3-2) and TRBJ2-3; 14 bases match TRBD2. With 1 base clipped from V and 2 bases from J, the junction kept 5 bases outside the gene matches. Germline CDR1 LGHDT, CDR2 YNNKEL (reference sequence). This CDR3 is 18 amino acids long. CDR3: CASSQAGTSGGPTDTQYF. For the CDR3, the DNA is TGTGCCAGCAGCCAAGCTGGGACTAGCGGGGGTCCCACAGATACGCAGTATTTT.

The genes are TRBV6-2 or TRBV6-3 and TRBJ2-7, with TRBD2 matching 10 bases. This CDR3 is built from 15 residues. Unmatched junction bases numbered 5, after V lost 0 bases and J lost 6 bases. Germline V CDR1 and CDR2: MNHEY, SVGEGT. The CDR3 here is CASSYSVSGRSEQYV. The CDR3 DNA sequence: TGTGCCAGCAGTTACTCGGTTAGCGGGAGGTCCGAGCAGTACGTC.